These 32 T cell receptor beta chains share one sample of origin, sequenced in a study of T cell changes during pregnancy in multiple sclerosis (dated by TCRdb to between 2017 and 2020). The library was built by means of the immunoSEQ multiplex PCR assay. Held by TCRdb, this immuneACCESS table contains in-frame sequences only and omits some clones. Under half of the omission traces to an unresolved V gene where checked; the cause of the rest is unknown. Present in this sample are around 31,000 clones, roughly 92% of which were seen just once. The leading ten clones occupy around 0.71% of the sample. Specimen: CD4+ T cells from peripheral blood mononuclear cells, collected in the first trimester of pregnancy. The receptors were gathered from a female donor with multiple sclerosis, enrolled in a pregnancy study.

This sequence joins TRBV7-2 and TRBJ2-7; a weak D match, TRBD1 (6 bases). The germline gives CDR1 SGHTA, CDR2 FQGNSA. V lost 1 base to trimming and J lost 7 bases, with 17 bases between them. CDR3 length equals 15 residues. The CDR3 sequence: CASSLVTGQSREQYF. In nucleotides, the CDR3 is TGTGCCAGCAGCTTAGTTACAGGACAGTCGCGGGAGCAGTACTTC.

The V gene is TRBV5-4, the J gene TRBJ2-7; 7 positions agree with TRBD2. The CDR3 runs 13 residues. Germline assignment: CDR1 SGHNT and CDR2 YYREEE (reference sequence). V shed 3 bases, J shed 9 bases, and the junction held 9 bases outside the gene matches. In nucleotides, the CDR3 is TGTGCCAGCAGCTGGCGGGGGTCTACGAGGCAGTACTTC. As protein: CASSWRGSTRQYF.

This chain links TRBV9 with TRBJ2-3, with 9 bases matching TRBD2. This CDR3 comprises 17 residues. Trimming removed 4 bases from V and 5 bases from J; junction bases left unmatched: 14. From germline, CDR1 is SGDLS and CDR2 YYNGEE. The CDR3 loop reads CASSPTAGGLVRDTQYF. The CDR3 region has the DNA TGTGCCAGCAGCCCCACAGCGGGGGGACTAGTTAGAGATACGCAGTATTTT.

This clone has just one count. CDR3: CASKPAGSTYGYTF. In DNA, the CDR3 is TGTGCCAGCAAACCCGCAGGGTCAACTTATGGCTACACCTTC. J is TRBJ1-2 and V is TRBV6-4, with a tentative D call TRBD1 (5 bases). The CDR3 is 14 residues long. Trimming took 7 bases from V and 5 from J, leaving 17 bases between them. Germline lookup yields CDR1 MRHNA and CDR2 SNTAGT.

The V call is TRBV7-3, the J call TRBJ2-3; 8 nucleotides match TRBD2. The CDR3 consists of 18 residues. V was pared by 0 bases and J by 2 bases, with 10 bases of the junction left unmatched. The germline CDR1 and CDR2 sequences are SGHTA and FQGTGA. CDR3: CASSLTSNGGGFTDTQYF. CDR3 in DNA: TGTGCCAGCAGCTTAACGAGCAACGGCGGGGGGTTCACAGATACGCAGTATTTT.

V usage is TRBV7-8 and J usage is TRBJ1-1; unclear D gene. CDR1 and CDR2 from the germline V gene are SGHVS and FQNEAQ. The CDR3 spans 14 residues. Between the trimmed V and J ends, which lost 3 bases and 1 base, there was a span of 9 bases. The DNA of the CDR3 is TGTGCCAGCAGCTTTAGAAGTGCGAACACTGAAGCTTTCTTT. Amino acids: CASSFRSANTEAFF.

The chain has TRBV5-1 and TRBJ1-2; D gene unclear. The germline CDR1 and CDR2 sequences are SGHRS and YFSETQ. The CDR3 runs 15 residues. V was clipped by 0 bases and J by 0 bases, with 9 bases between them. The CDR3 region is CASSLAPDTNYGYTF. In DNA, the CDR3 is TGCGCCAGCAGCTTGGCCCCAGATACTAACTATGGCTACACCTTC.

The genes are TRBV7-2 and TRBJ1-1, with 11 bases lining up with TRBD1. The germline V gene encodes CDR1 SGHTA and CDR2 FQGNSA. The V gene end was trimmed by 1 base and the J gene end by 3 bases; junction bases not matched to a gene: 1. The CDR3 is 15 amino acids. The CDR3 loop reads CASSLGDRGDTEAFF. CDR3 coding DNA: TGTGCCAGCAGCTTAGGGGACAGGGGGGACACTGAAGCTTTCTTT.

The gene calls are TRBV7-2 and TRBJ1-2; TRBD1 is a possible D gene (5 bases). The CDR3 extends over 17 amino acids. Germline V gene data show CDR1 as SGHTA and CDR2 as FQGNSA. Trimming cost V 5 bases and J 5 bases, with 24 bases left between them. For the CDR3, the DNA is TGTGCCAGCAGCGCATCAGCGGGGCCTTCGAACTTTTATGGCTACACCTTC. Its protein is CASSASAGPSNFYGYTF.

This clone was detected only once. CDR3 region: CASSFEGSRNSPLHF. The CDR3 DNA sequence: TGCGCCAGCAGCTTCGAGGGCAGCCGAAATTCACCCCTCCACTTT. The rearrangement joins TRBV5-1 to TRBJ1-6; D gene unclear. The CDR3 spans 15 residues. V was clipped by 2 bases and J by 7 bases, with 13 bases between them. In germline, CDR1 is SGHRS, CDR2 YFSETQ.

The chain links TRBV5-1 to TRBJ2-7, with D possibly matching TRBD1 (5 bases). Trimming removed 1 base from V and 0 bases from J, with 8 bases in between. The CDR3 consists of 14 residues. CDR1 and CDR2 (germline): SGHRS, YFSETQ. The DNA of the CDR3 is TGCGCCAGCAGCTTGCAGGGTGCCTCCTACGAGCAGTACTTC. As protein: CASSLQGASYEQYF. The variable domain in full, completed from reference TRBV5-1 and TRBJ2-7, reads KAGVTQTPRYLIKTRGQQVTLSCSPISGHRSVSWYQQTPGQGLQFLFEYFSETQRNKGNFPGRFSGRQFSNSRSEMNVSTLELGDSALYLCASSLQGASYEQYFGPGTRLTVT.

V gene TRBV5-4 combines with J gene TRBJ1-1, with a possible D match to TRBD1 (6 bases). The CDR3 runs 14 residues. V lost 4 bases, J lost 7 bases, and 17 bases lay in between. CDR1 SGHNT and CDR2 YYREEE come from the germline V gene (reference sequence). The CDR3 is CASSEGTPVVEAFF. The CDR3 region has the DNA TGTGCCAGCAGCGAAGGGACACCAGTTGTTGAAGCTTTCTTT. The full variable domain, completed using reference TRBV5-4 and TRBJ1-1, is ETGVTQSPTHLIKTRGQQVTLRCSSQSGHNTVSWYQQALGQGPQFIFQYYREEENGRGNFPPRFSGLQFPNYSSELNVNALELDDSALYLCASSEGTPVVEAFFGQGTRLTVV.

The chain links TRBV28 to TRBJ1-2, with 11 bases identical to TRBD1. The CDR3 sequence is 16 residues long. The germline V gene has CDR1 MDHEN and CDR2 SYDVKM. The V and J ends lost 4 bases and 4 bases, in that order; junction bases with no gene match: 8. The CDR3 coding sequence is TGTGCCAGCAGTTCTCGGACAGGGGGCAAAGGCTATGGCTACACCTTC. It translates to CASSSRTGGKGYGYTF.

The J gene is TRBJ1-5, the V gene TRBV19, with unresolved D. In germline, CDR1 is LNHDA, CDR2 SQIVND (reference sequence). V lost 4 bases, J lost 7 bases, and 17 bases lay in between. The CDR3 has 15 amino acids. CDR3 nucleotides: TGTGCCAGTAGTAAGACGCAGGCTACGGTACAGCCCCAGCATTTT. Translating it yields CASSKTQATVQPQHF.

The chain is built from TRBV5-1 and TRBJ2-7, with 9 bases identical to TRBD2. The CDR3 spans 15 residues. Germline assignment: CDR1 SGHRS and CDR2 YFSETQ. The V and J ends lost 0 bases and 3 bases, in that order; junction bases with no gene match: 4. The DNA for the CDR3 is TGCGCCAGCAGCTTGGTCCTAGCGGGGAACTACGAGCAGTACTTC. It is translated as CASSLVLAGNYEQYF.

The chain carries TRBV6-5 and TRBJ2-3; D might be TRBD2 (6 bases). The V gene's germline CDR1 is MNHEY and CDR2 SVGAGI. Trimming cost V 8 bases and J 2 bases, with 14 bases left between them. The CDR3 totals 14 residues. In DNA form, the CDR3 reads TGTGCCAGCCGCTACACGGGGGTCACAGATACGCAGTATTTT. Its protein is CASRYTGVTDTQYF.

V is TRBV6-5 and J is TRBJ1-6; D is uncertain. The CDR3 is made up of 14 amino acids. Trimming stripped 2 bases from V and 7 bases from J, with 9 bases between. Germline CDR1 is MNHEY and CDR2 is SVGAGI. CDR3: CASSYGRLNSPLHF. The CDR3, as DNA: TGTGCCAGCAGTTACGGCAGGTTAAATTCACCCCTCCACTTT.

This sequence joins TRBV27 and TRBJ1-6; D uncertain. V lost 6 bases and J 4 bases, leaving 7 bases between the germline ends. The germline V gene encodes CDR1 MNHEY and CDR2 SMNVEV (reference sequence). The CDR3 is 13 amino acids. The CDR3 DNA reads as TGTGCCAGCAGCATCAATTATAATTCACCCCTCCACTTT. It specifies CASSINYNSPLHF.

This chain uses TRBV10-3 with TRBJ2-7; 8 nucleotides match TRBD1. Germline loops: CDR1 ENHRY, CDR2 SYGVKD. This CDR3 spans 16 amino acids. V shed 4 bases and J 0 bases; nucleotides not matched to a gene: 8. The CDR3 protein is CAISGRGDRSSYEQYF. The CDR3 DNA follows: TGTGCCATCAGTGGAAGAGGGGACAGGAGCTCCTACGAGCAGTACTTC.

This clone has a single count. V is TRBV19 and J is TRBJ1-5; unclear D gene. Germline CDR1 reads LNHDA; CDR2 reads SQIVND (reference sequence). The V end was cut by 0 bases, the J end by 7 bases, with 7 bases between. The CDR3 has 13 amino acids. CDR3 coding DNA: TGTGCCAGTAGTATAGAGGGTAGCCAGCCCCAGCATTTT. This translates into CASSIEGSQPQHF.

This chain connects TRBV30 to TRBJ1-2; 11 nucleotides line up with TRBD1. From germline, CDR1 is GTSNPN and CDR2 SVGIG (reference sequence). This CDR3 has 14 residues. The ends lost 3 bases at V and 5 bases at J; junction bases unmatched: 5. The CDR3 nucleotides read TGTGCCTGGAGCGGACAGGGGGCAGAATATGGCTACACCTTC. Its protein is CAWSGQGAEYGYTF.

The V call is TRBV25-1, the J call TRBJ1-5; 10 positions agree with TRBD1. The CDR3 runs 15 residues. V lost 4 bases, J lost 5 bases, and 5 bases stayed unmatched. CDR1 and CDR2 (germline): MGHDK, SYGVNS. CDR3 sequence: CASSAGGTGDQPQHF. In DNA form, the CDR3 reads TGTGCCAGCAGTGCTGGAGGGACAGGGGATCAGCCCCAGCATTTT.

The chain links TRBV5-4 to TRBJ1-4; D is possibly TRBD1 (5 bases). V was clipped by 4 bases and J by 7 bases, with 17 bases between them. Per germline, CDR1 SGHNT and CDR2 YYREEE (reference sequence). CDR3 length: 15 residues. In nucleotides, the CDR3 is TGTGCCAGCAGCCCGGGTGGGACTTCTGGTGAAAAACTGTTTTTT. Amino acid sequence: CASSPGGTSGEKLFF.

The rearrangement links TRBV2 to TRBJ1-2; D is unclear. Germline loops: CDR1 SNHLY, CDR2 FYNNEI. This CDR3 is 12 amino acids long. V gave up 4 bases and J gave up 5 bases, with 8 bases separating them. The DNA of the CDR3 is TGTGCCAGCAGTGGGACGGGATATGGCTACACCTTC. Residues: CASSGTGYGYTF.

The genes are TRBV2 and TRBJ1-2; TRBD1 agrees at 8 bases. Losses at the gene ends were 3 bases for V and 8 bases for J; bases not matched to a gene: 2. The CDR3 covers 12 residues. Germline assignment: CDR1 SNHLY and CDR2 FYNNEI. In nucleotides, the CDR3 is TGTGCCAGCAGTGATGACAGGGGCGGCTACACCTTC. This sequence encodes CASSDDRGGYTF. Using reference TRBV2 and TRBJ1-2 for the parts outside the CDR3, the full variable domain is EPEVTQTPSHQVTQMGQEVILRCVPISNHLYFYWYRQILGQKVEFLVSFYNNEISEKSEIFDDQFSVERPDGSNFTLKIRSTKLEDSAMYFCASSDDRGGYTFGSGTRLTVV.

The rearrangement links TRBV7-2 to TRBJ1-5, with D possibly being TRBD1 (5 bases). The CDR3 sequence is 19 residues long. Germline V gene sequence: CDR1 SGHTA, CDR2 FQGNSA. V lost 2 bases and J lost 0, with 20 bases in between. CDR3 in amino acids: CASSLRRGRFGHSNQPQHF. The CDR3 DNA reads as TGTGCCAGCAGCTTAAGGAGGGGCAGGTTCGGCCATAGCAATCAGCCCCAGCATTTT.

J is TRBJ1-1 and V is TRBV11-2; 7 bases match TRBD1. Germline V gene lookup returns CDR1 SGHAT and CDR2 FQNNGV. The V segment lost 0 bases and the J segment 5 bases; nucleotides outside the gene matches: 6. The CDR3 sequence is 15 residues long. The DNA of the CDR3 is TGTGCCAGCAGCTTAGAGGAGGGGGCGGGTACTGAAGCTTTCTTT. It yields the protein CASSLEEGAGTEAFF.

The J gene is TRBJ1-5, the V gene TRBV19; the match to TRBD1 covers 7 bases. This CDR3 has 14 residues. V shed 2 bases and J 5 bases; nucleotides not matched to a gene: 3. The germline V gene encodes CDR1 LNHDA and CDR2 SQIVND (reference sequence). The CDR3 protein is CASSIRGRDQPQHF. The CDR3 coding sequence is TGTGCCAGTAGTATAAGGGGGCGCGATCAGCCCCAGCATTTT.

The V call is TRBV6-1, the J call TRBJ1-5; D gene unclear. Germline assignment: CDR1 MNHNS and CDR2 SASEGT. CDR3 length: 15 amino acids. V was pared by 5 bases and J by 4 bases, with 15 bases between. CDR3 DNA sequence: TGTGCCAGCAGTCGGAGGCCAGACGGGAATCAGCCCCAGCATTTT. This gives the protein CASSRRPDGNQPQHF.

The chain links TRBV6-1 to TRBJ2-7, with D perhaps TRBD1 (6 bases). V lost 1 base and J lost 6, with 22 bases in between. CDR1 and CDR2 from the germline V gene are MNHNS and SASEGT. CDR3 length: 17 residues. CDR3 DNA sequence: TGTGCCAGCAGTGAAGAAGTGGGTTGGCAGGGGTCAGGCGAGCAGTACTTC. It is translated as CASSEEVGWQGSGEQYF.

This clone was recorded once. The rearrangement links TRBV7-2 to TRBJ2-1; tentative D call: TRBD1 (6 bases). The germline V gene has CDR1 SGHTA and CDR2 FQGNSA. The CDR3 covers 14 residues. V was trimmed by 5 bases and J by 4 bases, leaving 12 bases between them. The CDR3, as DNA: TGTGCCAGCAGCAAACAGGGACAATACAATGAGCAGTTCTTC. This codes for CASSKQGQYNEQFF.

This chain uses TRBV2 with TRBJ1-2; 8 bases map to TRBD1. V lost 2 bases and J lost 5; bases outside the gene matches: 4. This CDR3 is built from 14 residues. Per the germline V gene, CDR1 is SNHLY and CDR2 is FYNNEI. CDR3: CASSERTGYYGYTF. The CDR3 DNA is TGTGCCAGCAGTGAAAGGACAGGGTATTATGGCTACACCTTC.